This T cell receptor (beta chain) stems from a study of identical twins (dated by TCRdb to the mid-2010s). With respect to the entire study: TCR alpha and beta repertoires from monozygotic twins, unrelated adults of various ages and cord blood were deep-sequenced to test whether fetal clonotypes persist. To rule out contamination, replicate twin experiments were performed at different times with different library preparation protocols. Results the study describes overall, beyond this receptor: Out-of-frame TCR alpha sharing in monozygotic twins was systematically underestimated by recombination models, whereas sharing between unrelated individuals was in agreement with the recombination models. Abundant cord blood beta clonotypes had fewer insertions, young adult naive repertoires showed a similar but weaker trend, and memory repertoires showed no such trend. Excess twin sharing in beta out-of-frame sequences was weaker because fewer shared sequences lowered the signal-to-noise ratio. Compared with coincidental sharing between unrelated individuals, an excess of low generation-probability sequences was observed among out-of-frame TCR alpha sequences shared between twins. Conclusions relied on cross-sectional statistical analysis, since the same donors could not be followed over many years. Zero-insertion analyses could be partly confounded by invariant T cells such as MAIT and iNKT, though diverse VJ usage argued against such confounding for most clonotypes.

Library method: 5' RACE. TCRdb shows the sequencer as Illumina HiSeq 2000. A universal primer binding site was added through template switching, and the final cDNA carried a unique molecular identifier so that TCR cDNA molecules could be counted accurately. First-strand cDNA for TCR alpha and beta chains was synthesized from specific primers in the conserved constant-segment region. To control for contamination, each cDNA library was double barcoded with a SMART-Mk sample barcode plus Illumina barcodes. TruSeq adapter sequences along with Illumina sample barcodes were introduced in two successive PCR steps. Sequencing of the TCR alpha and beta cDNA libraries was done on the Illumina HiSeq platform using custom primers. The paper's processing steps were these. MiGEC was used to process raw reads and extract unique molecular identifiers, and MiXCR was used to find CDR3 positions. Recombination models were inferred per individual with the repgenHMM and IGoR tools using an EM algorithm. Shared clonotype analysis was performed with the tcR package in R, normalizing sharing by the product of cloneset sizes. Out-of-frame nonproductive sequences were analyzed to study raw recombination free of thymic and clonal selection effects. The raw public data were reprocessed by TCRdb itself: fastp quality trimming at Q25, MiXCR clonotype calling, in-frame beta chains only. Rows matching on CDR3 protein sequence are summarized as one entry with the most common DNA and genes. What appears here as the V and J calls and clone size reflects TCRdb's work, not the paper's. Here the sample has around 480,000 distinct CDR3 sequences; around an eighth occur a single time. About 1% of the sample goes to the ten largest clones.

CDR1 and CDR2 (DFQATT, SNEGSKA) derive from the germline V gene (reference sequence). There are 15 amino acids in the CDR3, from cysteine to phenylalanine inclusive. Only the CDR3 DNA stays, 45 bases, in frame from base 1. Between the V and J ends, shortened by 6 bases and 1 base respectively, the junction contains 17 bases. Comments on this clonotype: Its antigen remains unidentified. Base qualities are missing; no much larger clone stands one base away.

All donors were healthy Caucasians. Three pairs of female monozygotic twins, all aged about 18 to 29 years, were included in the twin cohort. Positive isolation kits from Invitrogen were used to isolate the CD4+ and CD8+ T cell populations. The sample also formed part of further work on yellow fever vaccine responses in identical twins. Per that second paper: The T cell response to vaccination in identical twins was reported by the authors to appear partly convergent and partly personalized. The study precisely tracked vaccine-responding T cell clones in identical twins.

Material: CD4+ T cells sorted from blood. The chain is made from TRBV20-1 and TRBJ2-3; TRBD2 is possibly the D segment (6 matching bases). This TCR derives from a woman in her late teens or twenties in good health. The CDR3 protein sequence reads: CSAPNRGGGTDTQYF. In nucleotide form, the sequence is TGCAGTGCCCCAAATAGGGGCGGGGGCACAGATACGCAGTATTTT.